The sequence of this T cell receptor beta chain was determined in a study of radiation and T cells in renal cell carcinoma. Time point indicated: baseline pretreatment blood. Described treatment: 15 Gy SBRT to primary tumor, nephrectomy 4 weeks later. The table came from immunoSEQ multiplex PCR; TCRdb's copy has only in-frame clones and leaves some out. The profile shows 130,000 or so clones, about 88% of them singletons. The CDR3 length is 15 residues. From germline, CDR1 is SEHNR and CDR2 FQNEAQ (reference sequence). V lost 5 bases, J lost 7 bases, and 10 bases stayed unmatched. The sample consisted of blood, taken from a patient whose treatment included radiotherapy and nephrectomy. This rearrangement joins TRBV7-9 to TRBJ2-3, with 9 bases that match TRBD2. The TCR sequence derives from a woman aged 45-65 years with renal cell carcinoma. DNA for the CDR3: TGTGCCAGCAGCGCTAGCGGGGCCCCGGCTTATACGCAGTATTTT. Translation gives CASSASGAPAYTQYF.